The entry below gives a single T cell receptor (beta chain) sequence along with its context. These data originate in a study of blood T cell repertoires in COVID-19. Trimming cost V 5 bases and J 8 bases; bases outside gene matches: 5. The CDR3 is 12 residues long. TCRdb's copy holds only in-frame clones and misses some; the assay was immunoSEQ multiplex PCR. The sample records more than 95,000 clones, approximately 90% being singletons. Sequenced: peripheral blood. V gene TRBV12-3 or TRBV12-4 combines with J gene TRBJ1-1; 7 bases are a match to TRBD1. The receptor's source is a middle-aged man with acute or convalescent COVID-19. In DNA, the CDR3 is TGTGCCAGCAGTACAGGGGCCCCCGAAGCTTTCTTT. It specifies CASSTGAPEAFF.